This T cell receptor beta chain was identified during a study of neurological immune-mediated disorders. Study-wide findings and caveats: Levels of TCR clonal expansion peaked in HTLV-1-associated myelopathy and reached their lowest in multiple sclerosis, under those of healthy controls.

This CDR3 is built from 14 residues. Germline V gene data show CDR1 as SGHRS and CDR2 as YFSETQ. V shed 1 base and J 5 bases; nucleotides not matched to a gene: 4. A single record per CDR3 protein comes from TCRdb applying MiXCR to the 5' RACE reads. The sample has roughly 30,000 distinct CDR3 sequences; more than 6.5% are singletons. This clonotype has ten or more counts. The antigen is unknown. Sequencing was carried out using PBMCs. The chain couples TRBV5-1 to TRBJ1-1; 8 bases map to TRBD1. This clonotype was obtained from a woman aged 50 to 60 in good health. In nucleotides, the CDR3 is TGCGCCAGCAGCTTGCAGGGGGCGCGGACTGAAGCTTTCTTT. This encodes CASSLQGARTEAFF.